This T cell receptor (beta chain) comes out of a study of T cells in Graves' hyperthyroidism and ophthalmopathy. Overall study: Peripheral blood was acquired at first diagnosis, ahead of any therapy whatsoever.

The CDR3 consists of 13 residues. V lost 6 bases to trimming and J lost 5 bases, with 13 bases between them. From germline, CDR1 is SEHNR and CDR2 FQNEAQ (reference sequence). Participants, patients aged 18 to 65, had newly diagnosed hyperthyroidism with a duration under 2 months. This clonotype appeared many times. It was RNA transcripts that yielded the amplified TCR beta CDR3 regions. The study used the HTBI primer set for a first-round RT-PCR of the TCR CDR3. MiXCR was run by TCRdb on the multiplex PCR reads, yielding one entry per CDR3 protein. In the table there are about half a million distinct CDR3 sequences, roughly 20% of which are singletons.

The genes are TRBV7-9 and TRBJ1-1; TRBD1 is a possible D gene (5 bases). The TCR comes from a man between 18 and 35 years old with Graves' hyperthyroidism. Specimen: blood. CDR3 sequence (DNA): TGTGCCAGCAGGCCACCCAGACAGACTGAAGCTTTCTTT. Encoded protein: CASRPPRQTEAFF. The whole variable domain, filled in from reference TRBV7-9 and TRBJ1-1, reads DTGVSQNPRHKITKRGQNVTFRCDPISEHNRLYWYRQTLGQGPEFLTYFQNEAQLEKSRLLSDRFSAERPKGSFSTLEIQRTEQGDSAMYLCASRPPRQTEAFFGQGTRLTVV.